Below are 11 T cell receptor beta chains sequenced from a single sample in a study of OX40 agonist ivuxolimab in advanced cancers. Sequencing was performed with immunoSEQ multiplex PCR; in TCRdb, only in-frame clones are kept and a portion is missing. The profile shows 82,000 or so clones, 92% of them singletons. The sample was CD4+ or CD8+ T cells sorted from blood, taken in a trial of the OX40 agonist ivuxolimab. Receptor source: an adult with an advanced solid tumor such as melanoma, head and neck, liver or kidney cancer.

The V gene is TRBV7-9, the J gene TRBJ2-5, with D possibly matching TRBD1 (6 bases). The V gene lost 1 base and the J gene lost 2 bases, with 8 bases spanning the gap. The CDR3 has 14 amino acids. Per the germline V gene, CDR1 is SEHNR and CDR2 is FQNEAQ (reference sequence). The CDR3, as DNA: TGTGCCAGCAGCTTAGGACAGGCTCAAGAGACCCAGTACTTC. As protein: CASSLGQAQETQYF. The full variable domain, in which reference TRBV7-9 and TRBJ2-5 provide the parts outside the CDR3, is DTGVSQNPRHKITKRGQNVTFRCDPISEHNRLYWYRQTLGQGPEFLTYFQNEAQLEKSRLLSDRFSAERPKGSFSTLEIQRTEQGDSAMYLCASSLGQAQETQYFGPGTRLLVL.

The V and J genes are TRBV5-1 and TRBJ1-1; 7 bases align to TRBD1. The V gene's germline CDR1 is SGHRS and CDR2 YFSETQ. The J segment lost 9 bases and the V segment lost 2 bases, leaving 13 bases of the junction unmatched. This CDR3 comprises 15 residues. The CDR3 loop is CASSLQSGGNTKAFF. CDR3 bases: TGCGCCAGCAGCTTACAGTCAGGGGGAAATACTAAAGCTTTCTTT.

The CDR3 DNA sequence: TGTGCCAGCAGCGTCCTGAGGGACACAAGCGAGCAGTACTTC. As protein: CASSVLRDTSEQYF. The chain combines TRBV11-2 with TRBJ2-7; D may be TRBD1 (6 bases). In germline, CDR1 is SGHAT, CDR2 FQNNGV. Trimming cost V 5 bases and J 6 bases, with 17 bases left between them. CDR3 length: 14 amino acids.

The chain is built from TRBV18 and TRBJ2-7; TRBD2 is a possible D gene (5 bases). Germline CDR1 KGHSH, CDR2 LQKENI. The CDR3 totals 14 residues. V was shortened by 2 bases and J by 0 bases, with 8 bases between the two germline ends. In DNA form, the CDR3 reads TGTGCCAGCTCACCAGTTGAGGGCTCCTACGAGCAGTACTTC. The encoded protein is CASSPVEGSYEQYF.

The rearrangement uses TRBV5-4 and TRBJ1-4, with a weak D call TRBD1 (6 bases). In germline, CDR1 is SGHNT, CDR2 YYREEE (reference sequence). Trimming shortened V by 4 bases and J by 2 bases, and 15 bases separated the two germline ends. This CDR3 is 16 amino acids long. In nucleotides, the CDR3 is TGTGCCAGCAGCCAGGGCCCAGGGGAGACTAATGAAAAACTGTTTTTT. Amino acids: CASSQGPGETNEKLFF.

J is TRBJ2-7 and V is TRBV7-6; no clear D. Germline V lookup: CDR1 SGHVS, CDR2 FNYEAQ. V dropped 5 bases and J dropped 6 bases, with 23 bases sitting between them. This CDR3 has 16 amino acids. The DNA for the CDR3 is TGTGCCAGCAGCAAAATTACCGGACCGGCGCTATCCGAGCAGTACTTC. Its translation is CASSKITGPALSEQYF.

The sample holds one count of this clone. The chain links TRBV19 to TRBJ2-6, with TRBD2 matching 7 bases. The CDR3 is 15 amino acids. The junction had 5 bases not matched to a gene; V was cut back by 0 bases and J by 9 bases. Germline V gene sequence: CDR1 LNHDA, CDR2 SQIVND (reference sequence). The CDR3 protein is CASSIDRGVLNVLTF. CDR3 DNA sequence: TGTGCCAGTAGTATAGATCGGGGGGTGCTCAACGTCCTGACTTTC.

The CDR3, as DNA: TGTGCCAGCAGCTTAGCTACTGACCCCAACTACGAGCAGTACTTC. This gives the protein CASSLATDPNYEQYF. This sequence joins TRBV11-3 and TRBJ2-7; D unresolved. This CDR3 spans 15 amino acids. Germline CDR1 SGHNT, CDR2 YENEEA. The V end lost 1 base, the J end lost 3 bases, and 13 bases lay between the germline ends.

The chain joins TRBV28 to TRBJ1-3; D remains unclear. Trimming took off 6 bases at V and 0 bases at J, with 12 bases between the two ends. The CDR3 runs to 15 residues. CDR1 MDHEN and CDR2 SYDVKM come from the germline V gene. The CDR3 DNA is TGTGCCAGCAGCCAAGGACTGTTCTCTGGAAACACCATATATTTT. This codes for CASSQGLFSGNTIYF.

The chain links TRBV28 to TRBJ2-7; 10 bases agree with TRBD1. CDR1 MDHEN and CDR2 SYDVKM come from the germline V gene. V trimming: 2 bases; J trimming: 3 bases; junction bases outside the gene matches: 4. The CDR3 is 15 residues long. The CDR3 sequence is CASSLTGQGNYEQYF. CDR3 DNA: TGTGCCAGCAGTTTAACGGGACAGGGGAACTACGAGCAGTACTTC.

The genes are TRBV5-4 and TRBJ1-5; 8 bases match TRBD1. The CDR3 extends over 15 amino acids. Unmatched junction bases numbered 8, after V lost 4 bases and J lost 5 bases. Germline CDR1 reads SGHNT; CDR2 reads YYREEE (reference sequence). The CDR3 DNA sequence: TGTGCCAGCAGCCCAGGACAGGGTCGAGATCAGCCCCAGCATTTT. Protein product: CASSPGQGRDQPQHF.